This TCR beta chain was sequenced in a study of cytomegalovirus exposure and HLA in healthy donors. The PCR used 60 Vbeta and 13 Jbeta primers. Data came from immunoSEQ multiplex PCR; TCRdb stores just in-frame clones and leaves some out. This sample has approximately 150,000 clones, with 72% found just once. The germline V gene encodes CDR1 SGHRS and CDR2 YFSETQ. CDR3 length: 15 residues. The trim removed 0 bases at V and 4 bases at J, leaving 3 bases unmatched. The specimen sequenced was PBMCs. The TCR sequence derives from a human donor in good health. The chain uses TRBV5-1 and TRBJ2-3, with TRBD1 identical over 9 bases. The CDR3 DNA follows: TGCGCCAGCAGCTTGGCCGGACAGGGGTCAGATACGCAGTATTTT. Amino acids: CASSLAGQGSDTQYF.